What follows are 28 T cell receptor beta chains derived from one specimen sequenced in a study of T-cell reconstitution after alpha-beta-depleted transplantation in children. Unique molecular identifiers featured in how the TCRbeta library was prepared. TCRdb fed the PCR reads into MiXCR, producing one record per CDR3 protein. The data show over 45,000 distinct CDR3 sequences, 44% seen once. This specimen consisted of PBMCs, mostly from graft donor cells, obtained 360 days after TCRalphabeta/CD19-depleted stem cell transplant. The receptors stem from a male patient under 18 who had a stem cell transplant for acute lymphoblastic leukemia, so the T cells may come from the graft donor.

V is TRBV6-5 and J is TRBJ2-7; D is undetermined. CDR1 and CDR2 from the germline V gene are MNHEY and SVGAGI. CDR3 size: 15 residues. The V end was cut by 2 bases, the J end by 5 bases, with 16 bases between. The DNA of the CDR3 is TGTGCCAGCAGTTACGTCGGATATAGTTCCAACGAGCAGTACTTC. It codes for CASSYVGYSSNEQYF.

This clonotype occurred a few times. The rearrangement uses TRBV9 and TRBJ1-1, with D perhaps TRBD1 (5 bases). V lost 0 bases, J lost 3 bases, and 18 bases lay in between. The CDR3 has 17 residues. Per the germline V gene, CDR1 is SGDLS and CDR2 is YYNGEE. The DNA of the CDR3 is TGTGCCAGCAGCGTAGCGGTAAGGGAGGGACCTCACACTGAAGCTTTCTTT. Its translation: CASSVAVREGPHTEAFF.

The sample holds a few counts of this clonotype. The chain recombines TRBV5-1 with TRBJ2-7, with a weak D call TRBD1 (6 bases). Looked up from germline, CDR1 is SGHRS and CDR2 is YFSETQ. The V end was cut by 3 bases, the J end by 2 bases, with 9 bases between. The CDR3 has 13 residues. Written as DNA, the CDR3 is TGCGCCAGCAGCTCCCCAGGGGCCTACGAGCAGTACTTC. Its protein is CASSSPGAYEQYF.

CDR3: CASSTGTFEQFF. In DNA form, the CDR3 reads TGTGCCAGCAGCACCGGGACCTTTGAGCAGTTCTTC. The chain is built from TRBV5-5 and TRBJ2-1; tentatively, D is TRBD1 or TRBD2 (5 bases each). Germline V CDR1 and CDR2: SGHKS, YYEKEE (reference sequence). Between the trimmed V and J ends, which lost 4 bases and 9 bases, there was a span of 11 bases. This CDR3 has 12 amino acids.

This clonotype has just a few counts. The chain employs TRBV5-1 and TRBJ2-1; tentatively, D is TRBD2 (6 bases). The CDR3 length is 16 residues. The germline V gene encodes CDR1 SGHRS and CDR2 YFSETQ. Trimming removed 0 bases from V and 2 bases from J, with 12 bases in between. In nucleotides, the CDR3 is TGCGCCAGCAGCTTGGAAGCGGGCCCTACCTACAATGAGCAGTTCTTC. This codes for CASSLEAGPTYNEQFF. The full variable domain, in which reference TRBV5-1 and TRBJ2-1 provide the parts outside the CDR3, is KAGVTQTPRYLIKTRGQQVTLSCSPISGHRSVSWYQQTPGQGLQFLFEYFSETQRNKGNFPGRFSGRQFSNSRSEMNVSTLELGDSALYLCASSLEAGPTYNEQFFGPGTRLTVL.

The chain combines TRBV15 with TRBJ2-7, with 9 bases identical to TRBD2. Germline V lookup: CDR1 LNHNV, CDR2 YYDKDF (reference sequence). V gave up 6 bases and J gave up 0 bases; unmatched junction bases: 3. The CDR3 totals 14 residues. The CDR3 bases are TGTGCCACCAGACAAGCGGGAGGCTCCTACGAGCAGTACTTC. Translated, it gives CATRQAGGSYEQYF.

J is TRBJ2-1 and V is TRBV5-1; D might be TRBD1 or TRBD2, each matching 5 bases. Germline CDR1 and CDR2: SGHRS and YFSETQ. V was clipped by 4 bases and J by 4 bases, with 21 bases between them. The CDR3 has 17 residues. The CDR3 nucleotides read TGCGCCAGCAGCGGCCCCGGGGCTAGTATGAGTTACAATGAGCAGTTCTTC. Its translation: CASSGPGASMSYNEQFF.

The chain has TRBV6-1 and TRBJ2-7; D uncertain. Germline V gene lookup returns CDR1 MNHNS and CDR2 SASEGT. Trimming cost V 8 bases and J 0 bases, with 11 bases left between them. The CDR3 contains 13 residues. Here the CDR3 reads CASRPGTSYEQYF. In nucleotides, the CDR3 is TGTGCCAGCCGGCCAGGAACCTCCTACGAGCAGTACTTC.

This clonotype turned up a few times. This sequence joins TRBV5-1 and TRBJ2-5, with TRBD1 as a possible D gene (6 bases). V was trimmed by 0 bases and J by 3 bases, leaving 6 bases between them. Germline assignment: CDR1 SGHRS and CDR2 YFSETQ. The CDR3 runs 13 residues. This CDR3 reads CASSLGTEETQYF. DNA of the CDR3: TGCGCCAGCAGCTTGGGGACAGAAGAGACCCAGTACTTC.

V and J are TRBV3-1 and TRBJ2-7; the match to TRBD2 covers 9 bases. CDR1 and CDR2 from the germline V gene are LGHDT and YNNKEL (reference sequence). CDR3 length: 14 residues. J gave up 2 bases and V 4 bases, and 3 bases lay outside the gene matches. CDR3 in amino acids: CASSPRLAAYEQYF. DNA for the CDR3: TGTGCCAGCAGCCCCCGACTAGCGGCCTACGAGCAGTACTTC.

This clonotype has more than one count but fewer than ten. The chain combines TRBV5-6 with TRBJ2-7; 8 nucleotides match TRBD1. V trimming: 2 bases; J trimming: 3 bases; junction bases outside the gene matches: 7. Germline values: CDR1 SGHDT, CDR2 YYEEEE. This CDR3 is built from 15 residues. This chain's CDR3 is CASSFRQGFFYEQYF. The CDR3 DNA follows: TGTGCCAGCAGCTTCAGACAGGGGTTCTTCTACGAGCAGTACTTC.

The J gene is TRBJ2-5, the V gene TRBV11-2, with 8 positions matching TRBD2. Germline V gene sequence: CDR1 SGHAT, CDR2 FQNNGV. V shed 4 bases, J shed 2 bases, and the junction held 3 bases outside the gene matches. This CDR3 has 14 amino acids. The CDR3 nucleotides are TGTGCCAGCAGCTATAGCGGGATTCAAGAGACCCAGTACTTC. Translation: CASSYSGIQETQYF.

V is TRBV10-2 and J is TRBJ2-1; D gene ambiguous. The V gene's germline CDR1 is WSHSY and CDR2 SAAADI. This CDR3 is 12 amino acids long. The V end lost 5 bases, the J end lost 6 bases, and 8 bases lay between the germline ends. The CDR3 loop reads CASSNSVNEQFF. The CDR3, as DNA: TGCGCCAGCAGTAACAGTGTCAATGAGCAGTTCTTC.

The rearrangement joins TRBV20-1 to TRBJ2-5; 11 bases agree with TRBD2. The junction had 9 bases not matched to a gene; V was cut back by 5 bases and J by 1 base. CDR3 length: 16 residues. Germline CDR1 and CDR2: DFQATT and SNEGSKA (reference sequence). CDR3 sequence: CSASSRLAGSQETQYF. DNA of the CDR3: TGCAGTGCTTCGTCTCGACTAGCGGGATCCCAAGAGACCCAGTACTTC.

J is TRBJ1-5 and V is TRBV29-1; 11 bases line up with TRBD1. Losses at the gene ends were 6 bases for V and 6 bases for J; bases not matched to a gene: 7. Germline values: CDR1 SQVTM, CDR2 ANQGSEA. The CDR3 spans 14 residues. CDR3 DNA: TGCAGCGTGGGTACGGGACAGGGGGGTCAGCCCCAGCATTTT. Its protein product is CSVGTGQGGQPQHF.

The CDR3 sequence is CASSLSAGGRDNEQFF. The CDR3 DNA reads TGTGCCAGCAGTTTATCCGCGGGAGGAAGGGACAATGAGCAGTTCTTC. This rearrangement joins TRBV28 to TRBJ2-1; 8 positions match TRBD2. J was trimmed by 5 bases and V by 1 base; bases with no gene match: 7. The CDR3 sequence is 16 residues long. The V gene's germline CDR1 is MDHEN and CDR2 SYDVKM. Full variable domain (outside the CDR3, taken from reference TRBV28 and TRBJ2-1): DVKVTQSSRYLVKRTGEKVFLECVQDMDHENMFWYRQDPGLGLRLIYFSYDVKMKEKGDIPEGYSVSREKKERFSLILESASTNQTSMYLCASSLSAGGRDNEQFFGPGTRLTVL.

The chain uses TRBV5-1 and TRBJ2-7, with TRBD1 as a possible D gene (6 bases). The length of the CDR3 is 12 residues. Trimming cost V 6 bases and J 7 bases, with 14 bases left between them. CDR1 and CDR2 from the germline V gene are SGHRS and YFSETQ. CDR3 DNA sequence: TGCGCCAGCAATGGACAGACACGGGAGCAGTACTTC. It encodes CASNGQTREQYF.

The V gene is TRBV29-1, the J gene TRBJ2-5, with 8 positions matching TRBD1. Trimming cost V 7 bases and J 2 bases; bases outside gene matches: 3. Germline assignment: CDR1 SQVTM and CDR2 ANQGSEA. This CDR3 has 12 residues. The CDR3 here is CSAHRGQETQYF. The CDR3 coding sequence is TGCAGCGCCCACAGGGGGCAAGAGACCCAGTACTTC.

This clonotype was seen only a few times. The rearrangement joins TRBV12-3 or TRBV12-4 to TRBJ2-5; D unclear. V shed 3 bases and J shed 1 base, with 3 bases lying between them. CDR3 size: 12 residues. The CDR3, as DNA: TGTGCCAGCAGTTTTGTCCAAGAGACCCAGTACTTC. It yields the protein CASSFVQETQYF.

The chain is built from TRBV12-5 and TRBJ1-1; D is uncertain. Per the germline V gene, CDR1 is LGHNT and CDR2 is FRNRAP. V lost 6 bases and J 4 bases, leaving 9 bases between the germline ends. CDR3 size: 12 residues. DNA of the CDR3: TGTGCTAGTGGGTATTGGGGCACTGAAGCTTTCTTT. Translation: CASGYWGTEAFF.

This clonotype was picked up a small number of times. The CDR3 nucleotides are TGTGCCAGCAGCTTGGAACTAGCATCCTACGAGCAGTACTTC. Protein product: CASSLELASYEQYF. The chain uses TRBV5-8 and TRBJ2-7; D might be TRBD2 (6 bases). The CDR3 is 14 amino acids. The V end was cut by 0 bases, the J end by 1 base, with 8 bases between. CDR1 and CDR2 (germline): SGHTS, YDEGEE.

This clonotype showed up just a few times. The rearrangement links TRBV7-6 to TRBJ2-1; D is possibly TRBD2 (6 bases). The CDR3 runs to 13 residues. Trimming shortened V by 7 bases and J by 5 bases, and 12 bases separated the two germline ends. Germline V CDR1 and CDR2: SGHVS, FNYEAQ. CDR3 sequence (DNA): TGTGCCAGCACCCGCGGGGCTCACAATGAGCAGTTCTTC. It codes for CASTRGAHNEQFF.

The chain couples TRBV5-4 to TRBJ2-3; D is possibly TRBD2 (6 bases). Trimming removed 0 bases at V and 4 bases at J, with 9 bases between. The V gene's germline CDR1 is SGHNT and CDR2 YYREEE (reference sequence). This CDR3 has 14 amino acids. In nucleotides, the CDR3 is TGTGCCAGCAGCTTGGTCGGGGGATCAGATACGCAGTATTTT. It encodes CASSLVGGSDTQYF.

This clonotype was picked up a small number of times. CDR3 nucleotides: TGTGCCAGCAGTTACTTCGGACTAGCGGGGGCTAGTAGCTCCTACGAGCAGTACTTC. Protein sequence: CASSYFGLAGASSSYEQYF. The V gene is TRBV6-2 or TRBV6-3, the J gene TRBJ2-7; 13 bases are shared with TRBD2. The CDR3 covers 19 residues. The V and J ends lost 1 base and 0 bases, in that order; junction bases with no gene match: 9. CDR1 MNHEY and CDR2 SVGEGT come from the germline V gene.

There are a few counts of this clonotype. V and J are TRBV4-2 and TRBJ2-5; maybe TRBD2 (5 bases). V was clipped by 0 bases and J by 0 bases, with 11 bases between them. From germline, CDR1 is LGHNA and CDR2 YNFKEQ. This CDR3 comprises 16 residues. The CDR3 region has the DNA TGTGCCAGCAGCCAAGATGACTACGCGTACCAAGAGACCCAGTACTTC. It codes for CASSQDDYAYQETQYF.

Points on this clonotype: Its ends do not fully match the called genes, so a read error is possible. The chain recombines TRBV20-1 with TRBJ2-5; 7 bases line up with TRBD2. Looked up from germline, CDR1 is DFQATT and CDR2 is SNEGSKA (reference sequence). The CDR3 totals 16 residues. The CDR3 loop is CCAREDGRTSQETQYF. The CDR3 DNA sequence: TGCTGTGCTAGAGAAGACGGTAGGACTAGCCAAGAGACCCAGTACTTC.

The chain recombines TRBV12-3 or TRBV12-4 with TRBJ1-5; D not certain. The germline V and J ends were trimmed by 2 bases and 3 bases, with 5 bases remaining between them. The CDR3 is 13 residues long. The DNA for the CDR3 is TGTGCCAGCAGTTTACAGATCAATCAGCCCCAGCATTTT. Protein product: CASSLQINQPQHF.

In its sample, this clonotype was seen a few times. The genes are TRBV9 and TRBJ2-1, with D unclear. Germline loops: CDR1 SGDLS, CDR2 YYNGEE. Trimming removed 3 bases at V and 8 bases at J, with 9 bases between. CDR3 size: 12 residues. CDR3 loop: CASSALTHEQFF. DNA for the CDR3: TGTGCCAGCAGCGCCCTAACCCATGAGCAGTTCTTC.